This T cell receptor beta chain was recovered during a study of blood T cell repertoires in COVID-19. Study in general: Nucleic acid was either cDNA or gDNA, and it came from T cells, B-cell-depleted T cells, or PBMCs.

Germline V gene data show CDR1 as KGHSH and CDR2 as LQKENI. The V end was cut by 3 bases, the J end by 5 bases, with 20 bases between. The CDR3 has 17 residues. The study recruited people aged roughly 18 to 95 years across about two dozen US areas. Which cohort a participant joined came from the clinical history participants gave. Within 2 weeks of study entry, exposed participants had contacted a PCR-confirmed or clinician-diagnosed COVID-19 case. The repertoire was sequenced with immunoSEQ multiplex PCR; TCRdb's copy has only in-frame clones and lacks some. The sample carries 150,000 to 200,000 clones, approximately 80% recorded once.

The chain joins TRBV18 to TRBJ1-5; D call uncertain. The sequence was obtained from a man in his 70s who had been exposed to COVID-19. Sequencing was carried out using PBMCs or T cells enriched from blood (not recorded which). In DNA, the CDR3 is TGTGCCAGCTCACCCCGCGGGGTGAGGGCAGGAGATCAGCCCCAGCATTTT. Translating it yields CASSPRGVRAGDQPQHF.